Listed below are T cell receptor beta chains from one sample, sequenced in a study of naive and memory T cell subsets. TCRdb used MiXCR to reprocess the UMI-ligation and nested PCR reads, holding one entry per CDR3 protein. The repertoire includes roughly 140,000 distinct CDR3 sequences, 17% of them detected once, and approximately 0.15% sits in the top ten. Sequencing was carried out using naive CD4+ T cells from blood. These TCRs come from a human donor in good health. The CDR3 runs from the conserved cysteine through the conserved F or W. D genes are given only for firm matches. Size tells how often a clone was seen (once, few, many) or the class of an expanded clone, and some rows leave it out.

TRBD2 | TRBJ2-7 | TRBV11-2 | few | TGTGCCAGCGGACCAATGCGGGAGGCAGCCTACGAGCAGTACTTC | CASGPMREAAYEQYF
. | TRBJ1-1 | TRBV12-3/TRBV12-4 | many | TGTGCCAGCAGTCCCACCGGGGGGAACACTGAAGCTTTCTTT | CASSPTGGNTEAFF
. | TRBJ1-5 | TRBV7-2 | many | TGTGCCAGCAGCTCGAGGACCGGAGGGGATCAGCCCCAGCATTTT | CASSSRTGGDQPQHF
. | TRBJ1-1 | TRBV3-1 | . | TGTGCCAGCAGCCTACCCGGGATCGGGACTGAAGCTTTCTTT | CASSLPGIGTEAFF
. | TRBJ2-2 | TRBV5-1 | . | TGCGCCAGCAGCTTGGGATGGGGGGAGTCCGCCGGGGAGCTGTTTTTT | CASSLGWGESAGELFF
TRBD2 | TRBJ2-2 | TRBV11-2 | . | TGTGCCAGCAGCTTAGGCGGGAGTCGGACCGGGGAGCTGTTTTTT | CASSLGGSRTGELFF
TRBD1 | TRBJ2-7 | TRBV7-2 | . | TGTGCCAGCAGCCCAATAGGGGGGACAGGGTCATGGCAGTACTTC | CASSPIGGTGSWQYF
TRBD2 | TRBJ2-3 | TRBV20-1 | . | TGCAGTGCTAGAGCCGGGACTAGCGGGATTCTAGATACGCAGTATTTT | CSARAGTSGILDTQYF
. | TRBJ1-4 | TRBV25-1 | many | TGTGCCAGCTCCATCCCCGTCGCCGGCTATGCAACTAATGAAAAACTGTTTTTT | CASSIPVAGYATNEKLFF
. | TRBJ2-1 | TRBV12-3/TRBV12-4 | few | TGTGCCAGCAGTTTTGGAGTACAATACAATGAGCAGTTCTTC | CASSFGVQYNEQFF
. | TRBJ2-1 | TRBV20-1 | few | TGCAGTGCTAGCTTACAGGGACCCTACAATGAGCAGTTCTTC | CSASLQGPYNEQFF
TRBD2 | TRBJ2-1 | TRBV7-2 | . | TGTGCCAGCAGCGGCGGGAGGGCTGGGAATGAGCAGTTCTTC | CASSGGRAGNEQFF
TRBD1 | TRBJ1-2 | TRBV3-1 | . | TGTGCCAGCAGCCAAGATTTGGGACAGGCTTATGGCTACACCTTC | CASSQDLGQAYGYTF
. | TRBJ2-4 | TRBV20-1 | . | TGCAGTGCTAGACCCCGGGGGCAAATAGCCAAAAACATTCAGTACTTC | CSARPRGQIAKNIQYF
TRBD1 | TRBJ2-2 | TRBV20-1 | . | TGCAGTGCTGGGGTGCAGGGGGACACCGGGGAGCTGTTTTTT | CSAGVQGDTGELFF
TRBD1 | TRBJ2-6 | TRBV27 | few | TGTGCCAGCAGTAACGGGACAGGGGTCTCTGGGGCCAACGTCCTGACTTTC | CASSNGTGVSGANVLTF
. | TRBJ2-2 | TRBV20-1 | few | TGCAGTGCTAGAGATGGGGTTCGCAAGACGAACACCGGGGAGCTGTTTTTT | CSARDGVRKTNTGELFF
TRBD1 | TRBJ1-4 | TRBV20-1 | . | TGCAGTGCTAGAAGAGCGCGGACAGGGATGAATGAAAAACTGTTTTTT | CSARRARTGMNEKLFF
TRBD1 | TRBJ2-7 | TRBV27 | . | TGTGCCAGCAGTTTAAACAGGGGCTACGAGCAGTACTTC | CASSLNRGYEQYF
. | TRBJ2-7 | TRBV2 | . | TGTGCCCTCCTTTTGAGAGAGGACAGCTCCTACGAGCAGTACTTC | CALLLREDSSYEQYF
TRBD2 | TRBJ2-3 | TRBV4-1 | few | TGCGCCAGCAGCCAGCGGCGGGAGTTGGAGCAGTATTTT | CASSQRRELEQYF
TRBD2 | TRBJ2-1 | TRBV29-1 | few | TGCAGCGCCACCGGTCCTAGCGGCCTAGGGCATGAGCAGTTCTTC | CSATGPSGLGHEQFF
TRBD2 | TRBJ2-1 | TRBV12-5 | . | TGTGCTAGTGGTTTCCGACTAGCGCAGGACAATGAGCAGTTCTTC | CASGFRLAQDNEQFF
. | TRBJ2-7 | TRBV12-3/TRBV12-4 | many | TGTGCCAGCAGTTTAGGGGACGGCACCTACGAGCAGTACTTC | CASSLGDGTYEQYF
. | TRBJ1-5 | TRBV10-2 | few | TGCGCCAGCAGTGACAGCACCAATCAGCCCCAGCATTTT | CASSDSTNQPQHF
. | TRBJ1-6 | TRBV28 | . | TGTGCCAGCAGTTTCCGCAAGAGCAATTCACCCCTCAACTTT | CASSFRKSNSPLNF
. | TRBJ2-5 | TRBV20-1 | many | TGCAGTGCTAGTGGGGTAGACCAAGAGACCCAGTACTTC | CSASGVDQETQYF
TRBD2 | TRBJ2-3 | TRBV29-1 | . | TGCAGCGTTGAGGGGGGGACTAGCGGCACAGATACGCAGTATTTT | CSVEGGTSGTDTQYF
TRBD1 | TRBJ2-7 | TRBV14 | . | TGTGCCAGCAGACGGACAGGGGTCTACGAGCAGTACTTC | CASRRTGVYEQYF
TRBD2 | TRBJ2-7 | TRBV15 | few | TGTGCCACCAGCAGAGATAGCGGGAGAGGCGAGCAGTACTTC | CATSRDSGRGEQYF
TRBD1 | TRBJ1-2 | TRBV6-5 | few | TGTGCCAGCAGTCAAAACAGGGGAAACTATGGCTACACCTTC | CASSQNRGNYGYTF
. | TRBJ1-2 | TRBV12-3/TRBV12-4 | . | TGTGCCAGCAGTTTACGGGGATCGTATGGCTACACCTTC | CASSLRGSYGYTF
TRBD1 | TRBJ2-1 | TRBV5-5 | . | TGTGCCAGCAGCTTCGGAGGACAGGGGTACAATGAGCAGTTCTTC | CASSFGGQGYNEQFF
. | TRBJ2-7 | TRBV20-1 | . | TGCAGTGCTAGCGCGGGGTTAAACTACGAGCAGTACTTC | CSASAGLNYEQYF
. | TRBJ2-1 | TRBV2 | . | TGTGCCAGCAGCAGGGCAAGTGAGCAGTTCTTC | CASSRASEQFF
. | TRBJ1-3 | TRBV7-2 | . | TGTGCCAGCAGCTTGGCGGCCAGCTCTGGAAACACCATATATTTT | CASSLAASSGNTIYF
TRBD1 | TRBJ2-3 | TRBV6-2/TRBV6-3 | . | TGTGCCAGTTCGGGGCAGGGGGCGCAGTCCAGCGCAACAGATACGCAGTATTTT | CASSGQGAQSSATDTQYF
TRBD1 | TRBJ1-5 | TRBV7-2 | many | TGTGCCAGCAGCGCTTGGACAGGTGGAGATCAGCCCCAGCATTTT | CASSAWTGGDQPQHF
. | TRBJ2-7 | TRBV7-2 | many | TGTGCCAGCAGCCCGGGACTCAGCTCCTACGAGCAGTACTTC | CASSPGLSSYEQYF
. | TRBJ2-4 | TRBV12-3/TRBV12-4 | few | TGTGCCAGCAGTTTTACGTCAATAGCCAAAAACATTCAGTACTTC | CASSFTSIAKNIQYF
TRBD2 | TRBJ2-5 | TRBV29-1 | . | TGCAGCGTCCACGGACTAGCGGGAGGACTAGAGACCCAGTACTTC | CSVHGLAGGLETQYF
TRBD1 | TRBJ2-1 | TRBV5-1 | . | TGCGCCAGCAGCTTGAACCGACAGGGCGATGAGCAGTTCTTC | CASSLNRQGDEQFF
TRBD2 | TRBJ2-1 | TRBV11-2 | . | TGTGCCAGCAGCCTCTACGGACTAGCGGGACCCTACAATGAGCAGTTCTTC | CASSLYGLAGPYNEQFF
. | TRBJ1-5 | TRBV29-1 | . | TGCAGCGTGCGGACGGATGGTTCGAATCAGCCCCAGCATTTT | CSVRTDGSNQPQHF
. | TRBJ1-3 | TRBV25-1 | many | TGTGCCAGCAGTGCTGCAGGGGTCGGGTCCGGAAACACCATATATTTT | CASSAAGVGSGNTIYF
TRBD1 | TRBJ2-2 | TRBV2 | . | TGTGCCAGCAACCCCCTCGGGACAGGCAACACCGGGGAGCTGTTTTTT | CASNPLGTGNTGELFF